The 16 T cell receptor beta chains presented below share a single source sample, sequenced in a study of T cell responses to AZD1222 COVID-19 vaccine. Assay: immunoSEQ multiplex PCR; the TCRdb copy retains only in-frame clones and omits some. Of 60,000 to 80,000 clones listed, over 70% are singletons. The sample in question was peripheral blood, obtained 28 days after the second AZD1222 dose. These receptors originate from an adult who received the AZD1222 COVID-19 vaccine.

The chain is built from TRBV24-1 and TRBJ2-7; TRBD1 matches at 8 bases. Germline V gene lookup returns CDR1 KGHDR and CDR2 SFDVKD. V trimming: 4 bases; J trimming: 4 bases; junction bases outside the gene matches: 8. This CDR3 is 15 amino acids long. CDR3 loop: CATSDPKQGDYEQYF. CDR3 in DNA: TGTGCCACCAGTGACCCCAAACAGGGGGATTACGAGCAGTACTTC.

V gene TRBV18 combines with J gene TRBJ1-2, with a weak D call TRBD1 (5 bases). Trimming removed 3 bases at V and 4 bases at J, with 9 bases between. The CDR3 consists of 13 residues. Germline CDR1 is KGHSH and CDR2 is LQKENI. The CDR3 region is CASSPEGTYGYTF. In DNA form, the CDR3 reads TGTGCCAGCTCACCGGAAGGGACCTATGGCTACACCTTC.

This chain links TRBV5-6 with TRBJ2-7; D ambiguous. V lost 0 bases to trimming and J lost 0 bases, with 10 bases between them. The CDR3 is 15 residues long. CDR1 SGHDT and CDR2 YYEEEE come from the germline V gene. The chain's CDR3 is CASSLGLSSSYEQYF. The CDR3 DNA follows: TGTGCCAGCAGCTTGGGGCTATCTAGCTCCTACGAGCAGTACTTC.

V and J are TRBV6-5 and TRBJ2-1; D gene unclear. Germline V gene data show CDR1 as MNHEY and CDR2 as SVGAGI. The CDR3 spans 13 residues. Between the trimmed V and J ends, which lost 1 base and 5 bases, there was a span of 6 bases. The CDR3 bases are TGTGCCAGCAGTTACTTACGAAACAATGAGCAGTTCTTC. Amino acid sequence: CASSYLRNNEQFF.

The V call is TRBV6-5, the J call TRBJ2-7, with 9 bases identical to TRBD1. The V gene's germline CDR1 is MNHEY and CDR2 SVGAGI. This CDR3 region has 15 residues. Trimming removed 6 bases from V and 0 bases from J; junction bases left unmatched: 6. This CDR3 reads CASRTGGSSSYEQYF. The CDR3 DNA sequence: TGTGCCAGCAGGACAGGGGGATCTTCCTCCTACGAGCAGTACTTC.

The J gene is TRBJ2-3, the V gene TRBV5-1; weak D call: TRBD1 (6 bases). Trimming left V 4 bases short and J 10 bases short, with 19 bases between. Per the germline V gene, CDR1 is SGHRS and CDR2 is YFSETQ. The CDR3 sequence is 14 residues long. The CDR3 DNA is TGCGCCAGCAGCCAGAATTCAGGACAGACCTCGCAGTATTTT. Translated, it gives CASSQNSGQTSQYF.

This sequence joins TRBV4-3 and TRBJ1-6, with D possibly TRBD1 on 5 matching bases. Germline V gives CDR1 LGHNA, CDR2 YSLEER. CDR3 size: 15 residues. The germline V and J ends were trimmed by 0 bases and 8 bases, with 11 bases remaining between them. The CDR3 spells CASSQDRVDHSPLHF. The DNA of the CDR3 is TGCGCCAGCAGCCAAGACAGGGTCGATCATTCACCCCTCCACTTT.

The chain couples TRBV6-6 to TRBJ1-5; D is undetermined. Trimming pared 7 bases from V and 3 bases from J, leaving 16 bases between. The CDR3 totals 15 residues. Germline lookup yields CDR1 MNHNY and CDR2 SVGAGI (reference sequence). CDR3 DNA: TGTGCCAGCAAGAAGGACCCCGCGGCCAATCAGCCCCAGCATTTT. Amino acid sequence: CASKKDPAANQPQHF.

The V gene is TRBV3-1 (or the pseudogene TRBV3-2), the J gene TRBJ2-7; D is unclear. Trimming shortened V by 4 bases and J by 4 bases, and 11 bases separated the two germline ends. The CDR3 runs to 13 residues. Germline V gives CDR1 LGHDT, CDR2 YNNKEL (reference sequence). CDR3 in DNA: TGTGCCAGCAGCCTGTCCGGTAGGTACGAGCAGTACTTC. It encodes CASSLSGRYEQYF.

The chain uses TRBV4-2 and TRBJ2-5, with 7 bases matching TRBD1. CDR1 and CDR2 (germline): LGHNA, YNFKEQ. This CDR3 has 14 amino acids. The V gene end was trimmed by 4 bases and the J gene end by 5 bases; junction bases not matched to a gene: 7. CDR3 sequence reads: CASSPGQAPETQYF. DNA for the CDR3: TGTGCCAGCAGCCCAGGACAGGCGCCGGAGACCCAGTACTTC.

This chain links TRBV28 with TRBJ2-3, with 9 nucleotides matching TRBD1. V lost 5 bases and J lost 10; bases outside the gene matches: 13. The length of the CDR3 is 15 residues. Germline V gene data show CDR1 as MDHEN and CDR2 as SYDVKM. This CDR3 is CASSPRDRAALAQYF. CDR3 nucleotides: TGTGCCAGCAGTCCCCGGGACAGGGCCGCCTTGGCGCAGTATTTT.

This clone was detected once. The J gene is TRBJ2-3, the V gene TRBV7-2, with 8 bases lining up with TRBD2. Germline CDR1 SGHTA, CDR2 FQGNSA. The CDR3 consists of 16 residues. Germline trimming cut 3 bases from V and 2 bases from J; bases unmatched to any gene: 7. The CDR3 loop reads CASSFRGGSPTDTQYF. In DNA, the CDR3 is TGTGCCAGCAGCTTTCGGGGGGGCTCCCCCACAGATACGCAGTATTTT.

The CDR3: CASSWAGGSEQYF. DNA of the CDR3: TGTGCCAGCAGTTGGGCAGGGGGCAGCGAGCAGTACTTC. The genes are TRBV5-6 and TRBJ2-7; 8 bases are shared with TRBD1. This CDR3 spans 13 amino acids. The germline V gene encodes CDR1 SGHDT and CDR2 YYEEEE. V was pared by 5 bases and J by 6 bases, with 7 bases of the junction left unmatched.

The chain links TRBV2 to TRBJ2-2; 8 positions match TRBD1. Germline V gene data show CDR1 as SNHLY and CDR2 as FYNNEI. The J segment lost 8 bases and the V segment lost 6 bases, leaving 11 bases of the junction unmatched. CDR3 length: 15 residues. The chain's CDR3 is CASRELTGDVGELFF. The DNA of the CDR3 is TGTGCCAGCAGGGAATTGACAGGGGACGTAGGGGAGCTGTTTTTT.

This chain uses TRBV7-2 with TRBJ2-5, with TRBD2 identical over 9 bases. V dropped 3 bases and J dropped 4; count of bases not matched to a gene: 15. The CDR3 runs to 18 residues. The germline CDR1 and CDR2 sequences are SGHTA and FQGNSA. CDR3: CASSLGWGGGGVGETQYF. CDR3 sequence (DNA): TGTGCCAGCAGCTTGGGATGGGGCGGCGGGGGGGTAGGAGAGACCCAGTACTTC.

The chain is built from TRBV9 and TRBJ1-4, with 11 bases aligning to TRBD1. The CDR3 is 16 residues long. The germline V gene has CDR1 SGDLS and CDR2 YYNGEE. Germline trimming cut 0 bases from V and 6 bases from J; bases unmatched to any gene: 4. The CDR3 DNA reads TGTGCCAGCAGCGTAGCTTGGGGACAGGGGGATGAAAAACTGTTTTTT. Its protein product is CASSVAWGQGDEKLFF.